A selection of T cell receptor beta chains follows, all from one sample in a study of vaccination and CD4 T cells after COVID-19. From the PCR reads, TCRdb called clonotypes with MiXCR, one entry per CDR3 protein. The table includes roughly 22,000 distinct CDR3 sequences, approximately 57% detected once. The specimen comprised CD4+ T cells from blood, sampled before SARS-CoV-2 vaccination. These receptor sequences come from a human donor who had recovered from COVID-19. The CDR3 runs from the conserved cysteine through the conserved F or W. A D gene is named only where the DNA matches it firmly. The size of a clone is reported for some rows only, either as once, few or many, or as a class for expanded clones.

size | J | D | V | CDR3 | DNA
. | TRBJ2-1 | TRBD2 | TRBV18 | CASSPSSGNYNEQFF | TGTGCCAGCTCCCCTAGTAGCGGGAACTACAATGAGCAGTTCTTC
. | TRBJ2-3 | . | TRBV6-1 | CASLAGGTDTQYF | TGTGCCAGTCTAGCAGGAGGCACAGATACGCAGTATTTT
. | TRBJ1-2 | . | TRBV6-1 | CASSDHLGGDYGYTF | TGTGCCAGCAGTGACCACTTGGGGGGCGACTATGGCTACACCTTC
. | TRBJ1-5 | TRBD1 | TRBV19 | CASAYRGPGNQPQHF | TGTGCCAGTGCATACAGGGGGCCGGGCAATCAGCCCCAGCATTTT
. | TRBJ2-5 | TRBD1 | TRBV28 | CASTTGWGTQYF | TGTGCCAGCACGACAGGGTGGGGGACCCAGTACTTC
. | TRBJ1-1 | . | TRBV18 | CASTAFARGGAEAFF | TGTGCCAGCACTGCGTTTGCTCGAGGGGGAGCTGAAGCTTTCTTT
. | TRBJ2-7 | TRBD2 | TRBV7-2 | CASSFSGGLSYEQYF | TGTGCCAGCAGCTTTAGCGGGGGGCTCTCCTACGAGCAGTACTTC
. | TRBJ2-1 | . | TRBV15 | CATSRVANEQFF | TGTGCCACCAGCAGAGTAGCTAATGAGCAGTTCTTC
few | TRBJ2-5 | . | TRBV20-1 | CSASTRIQETQYF | TGCAGTGCTAGTACCCGGATTCAAGAGACCCAGTACTTC
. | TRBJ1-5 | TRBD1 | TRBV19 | CASSRTGIGNQPQHF | TGTGCCAGTAGTAGGACAGGGATAGGCAATCAGCCCCAGCATTTT
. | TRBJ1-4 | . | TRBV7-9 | CASSLSMASEKLFF | TGTGCCAGCAGCTTGTCTATGGCGAGCGAAAAACTGTTTTTT
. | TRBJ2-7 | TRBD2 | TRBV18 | CASSPQILAGGSYEQYF | TGTGCCAGCTCACCACAAATACTAGCGGGAGGCTCCTACGAGCAGTACTTC
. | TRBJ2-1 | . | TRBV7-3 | CASSLQAGEYNEQFF | TGTGCCAGCAGCTTACAAGCGGGCGAGTACAATGAGCAGTTCTTC
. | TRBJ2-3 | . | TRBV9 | CVSSPSYPDTQYF | TGTGTCAGCAGCCCCTCATACCCAGATACGCAGTATTTT
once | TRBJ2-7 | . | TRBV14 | CASSHWMLPYEQYF | TGTGCCAGCAGCCATTGGATGCTACCCTACGAGCAGTACTTC
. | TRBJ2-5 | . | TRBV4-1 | CASSQEMGRETQYF | TGCGCCAGCAGCCAAGAAATGGGTCGAGAGACCCAGTACTTC
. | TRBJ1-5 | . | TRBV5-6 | CASSQVGVPQHF | TGTGCCAGCAGTCAAGTCGGCGTGCCCCAGCATTTT